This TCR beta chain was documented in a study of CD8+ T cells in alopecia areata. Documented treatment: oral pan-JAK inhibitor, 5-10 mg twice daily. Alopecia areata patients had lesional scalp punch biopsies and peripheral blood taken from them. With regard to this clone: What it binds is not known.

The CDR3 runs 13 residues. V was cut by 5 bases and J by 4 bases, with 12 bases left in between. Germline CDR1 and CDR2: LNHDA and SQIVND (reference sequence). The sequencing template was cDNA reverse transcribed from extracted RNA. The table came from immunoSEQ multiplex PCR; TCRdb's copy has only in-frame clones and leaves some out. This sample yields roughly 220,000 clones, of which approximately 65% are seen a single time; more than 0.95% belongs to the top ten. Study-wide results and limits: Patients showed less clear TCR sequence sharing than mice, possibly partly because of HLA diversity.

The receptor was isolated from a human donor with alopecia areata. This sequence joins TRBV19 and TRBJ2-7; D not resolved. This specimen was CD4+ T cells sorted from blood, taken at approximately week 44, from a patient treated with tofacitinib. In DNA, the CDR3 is TGTGCCAGTAGTTACGACGGCTTGTACGAGCAGTACTTC. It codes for CASSYDGLYEQYF.